This is a list of T cell receptor beta chains from one sample in a study of T cells in Graves' hyperthyroidism and ophthalmopathy. Each CDR3 protein is one row after TCRdb ran MiXCR on the multiplex PCR reads. The sample holds more than 450,000 distinct CDR3 sequences; approximately 15% are singletons and the top ten take about 15%. The sequencing input was blood. Receptor source: a woman aged 40 to 50 with Graves' hyperthyroidism. CDR3s include the opening cysteine and the closing phenylalanine or tryptophan. D genes are given only for firm matches. Size is omitted from some rows. Given values are once, few, many or a class for expanded clones.

v_call	j_call	clone_size	d_call	cdr3_nt	cdr3_aa
TRBV9	TRBJ2-1	many	TRBD1	TGTGCCAGCAGTGTGGGACAGTACAATGAGCAGTTCTTC	CASSVGQYNEQFF
TRBV12-3/TRBV12-4	TRBJ2-2	few	TRBD2	TGTGCCAGCCACGTGGGAGGGATTGGGACCGGGGAGCTGTTTTTT	CASHVGGIGTGELFF
TRBV7-9	TRBJ1-5	many	-	TGTGCCAGCAGCTTAGCGGACAGCGCTCAGCATTTT	CASSLADSAQHF
TRBV12-3/TRBV12-4	TRBJ2-3	many	-	TGTGCCAGCAGTTTAATCGACTCGTTTCAGGGAACAGATACGCAGTATTTT	CASSLIDSFQGTDTQYF
TRBV3-1	TRBJ2-5	many	TRBD2	TGTGCCAGCAGCCAAGTTACCCTAGCGGGGAGGCGCCAAGAGACCCAGTACTTC	CASSQVTLAGRRQETQYF
TRBV29-1	TRBJ2-5	-	-	TGCAGCGTTGGTCGCGACAGTCAAGAGACCCAGTACTTC	CSVGRDSQETQYF
TRBV10-3	TRBJ2-7	-	-	TGTGCCACGGGTAAGGGGGGCAGCTACGAGCAGTACTTC	CATGKGGSYEQYF
TRBV3-1	TRBJ2-3	many	-	TGTGCCAGCAGCCCAAGGTCTGCGGGTGGTACAGATACGCAGTATTTT	CASSPRSAGGTDTQYF
TRBV30	TRBJ2-7	few	TRBD2	TGTGCCTGGAGCTCAGTTCCGGGACTAGCGGGAGAGCCGAGGGCCTACGAGCAGTACTTC	CAWSSVPGLAGEPRAYEQYF
TRBV12-3/TRBV12-4	TRBJ1-1	many	TRBD1	TGTGCCAGCAGCCTTGGACCGACAGGGGGCTTCACTGAAGCTTTCTTT	CASSLGPTGGFTEAFF
TRBV7-2	TRBJ2-2	few	TRBD2	TGTGCCAGCAGCTTAGTTGATTCTAGCGGGACCGGGGAGCTGTTTTTT	CASSLVDSSGTGELFF
TRBV12-3/TRBV12-4	TRBJ2-7	many	-	TGTGCCAGCAGCGCCGGTCTTTACGAGCAGTACTTC	CASSAGLYEQYF
TRBV20-1	TRBJ2-3	many	-	TGCAGTGGGGCCGAGGGGGCAGATACGCAGTATTTT	CSGAEGADTQYF
TRBV19	TRBJ2-5	few	-	TGTGCCAGTAGCAAGACTATGGAGACCCAGTACTTC	CASSKTMETQYF
TRBV6-2/TRBV6-3	TRBJ2-7	many	TRBD1	TGTGCCAGCAGCCCGACAGGGGTTTTGTACGAGCAGTACTTC	CASSPTGVLYEQYF
TRBV29-1	TRBJ2-7	few	TRBD1	TGCAGCGTTGAAGGGACAGGGGCCGAGCAGTACTTC	CSVEGTGAEQYF
TRBV19	TRBJ2-3	-	TRBD1	TGTGCCAGCCAAAACAGGGGGCTATTAACAGATACGCAGTATTTT	CASQNRGLLTDTQYF
TRBV6-6	TRBJ1-4	-	-	TGTGCCAGCAGTTACTGGAGTGGTCAGCCTGAAAAACTGTTTTTT	CASSYWSGQPEKLFF
TRBV19	TRBJ2-2	few	TRBD2	TGTGCCAGTAGCCCACTAGCGGGAGGGCCGTGGGCCGGGGAGCTGTTTTTT	CASSPLAGGPWAGELFF
TRBV28	TRBJ1-1	many	-	TGTGCCAGCAGTACCTCGGGGGGGGGAACTGAAGCTTTCTTT	CASSTSGGGTEAFF
TRBV29-1	TRBJ2-5	many	TRBD1	TGCAGCGTTGCACAGGGGGCGCAAGAGACCCAGTACTTC	CSVAQGAQETQYF
TRBV20-1	TRBJ1-1	many	-	TGCAGTGCCCTTAATGTTGAGGGCTCCGACACTGAAGCTTTCTTT	CSALNVEGSDTEAFF
TRBV6-2/TRBV6-3	TRBJ2-7	many	TRBD1	TGTGCCAGCAGCCAAGGACAGGGCCGTTCCTACGAGCAGTACTTC	CASSQGQGRSYEQYF
TRBV29-1	TRBJ2-7	-	-	TGCAGCGTCACAGGTCCTCTTGGCGAGCAGTACTTC	CSVTGPLGEQYF
TRBV18	TRBJ2-1	many	TRBD2	TGTGCCAGCTCACCTTCGGGACTAGCGGGGCTTGAGCAGTTCTTC	CASSPSGLAGLEQFF
TRBV6-5	TRBJ2-7	many	-	TGTGCCAGCAGTTACTCCAGGTCGTCCTACGAGCAGTACTTC	CASSYSRSSYEQYF
TRBV2	TRBJ2-1	many	-	TGTGCCAGCAGCCATGAGCAGTTCTTC	CASSHEQFF
TRBV28	TRBJ1-2	many	-	TGTGCCAGCAGTTTGTACGGACAGCTCAGGGGCTACACCTTC	CASSLYGQLRGYTF
TRBV6-1	TRBJ2-1	many	-	TGTGCCAGCAGTTTAGGACAGCTACAGAATGAGCAGTTCTTC	CASSLGQLQNEQFF
TRBV7-9	TRBJ2-1	few	-	TGTGCCAGCAGCGACCCGGGACAATTTAATGAGCAGTTCTTC	CASSDPGQFNEQFF
TRBV12-3/TRBV12-4	TRBJ1-2	many	-	TGTGCCAGCAGTTTAGCGCTCCGGTACGGCTACACCTTC	CASSLALRYGYTF
TRBV14	TRBJ2-3	few	-	TGTGCCAGCCGTATAGAGAGAGGCTTCACAGATACGCAGTATTTT	CASRIERGFTDTQYF
TRBV7-2	TRBJ2-3	many	TRBD2	TGTGCCAGCAGCCAAACTAGCGGGGCGTTGACAGATACGCAGTATTTT	CASSQTSGALTDTQYF
TRBV6-1	TRBJ2-4	-	-	TGTGCCAGCAGTGACAGGGTCCTAGCCAAAAACATTCAGTACTTC	CASSDRVLAKNIQYF
TRBV20-1	TRBJ2-1	many	TRBD2	TGCAGTGCTGGACTGACTAGCGGGAGGGCCTACAATGAGCAGTTCTTC	CSAGLTSGRAYNEQFF
TRBV24-1	TRBJ1-1	-	-	TGTGCCACCAGTGATTCCGGCCTGAGCACTGAAGCTTTCTTT	CATSDSGLSTEAFF
TRBV12-3/TRBV12-4	TRBJ2-5	few	TRBD2	TGTGCCAGCAAAAAGGAGCTAGCGGGCCGACCGTACTTC	CASKKELAGRPYF
TRBV4-1	TRBJ2-2	few	TRBD2	TGCGCCAGCAGCCAAGGTGAGGGAGGGCCGAGGGAGCTGTTTTTT	CASSQGEGGPRELFF
TRBV27	TRBJ1-1	many	-	TGTGCCAGCAGTTTAAGGTCCGGGGGATTCGCTGAAGCTTTCTTT	CASSLRSGGFAEAFF
TRBV18	TRBJ2-3	many	TRBD2	TGTGCCAGCTCTATGGCCGTAGCGGGGAGCACAGATACGCAGTATTTT	CASSMAVAGSTDTQYF
TRBV28	TRBJ1-5	many	-	TGTGCCAGCACCCCTTATAGCAATCAGCCCCAGCATTTT	CASTPYSNQPQHF
TRBV10-3	TRBJ2-7	few	TRBD1	TGTGCCATCAGTGACGACAGGGAATGGCAGTACTTC	CAISDDREWQYF
TRBV6-1	TRBJ2-5	many	-	TGTGCCAGCAGTTCGAACCGACAGGCTGAGACCCAGTACTTC	CASSSNRQAETQYF
TRBV2	TRBJ2-5	many	-	TGTGCCAGCAGTATCCAAGAGACCCAGTACTTC	CASSIQETQYF
TRBV7-8	TRBJ1-4	many	-	TGTGCCAGCAGCTTAAACGGGGTGCCTCCCGAAAAACTGTTTTTT	CASSLNGVPPEKLFF
TRBV2	TRBJ2-1	many	TRBD2	TGTGCCAGCAGCCCGGGACTAGCTTTTAATGAGCAGTTCTTC	CASSPGLAFNEQFF
TRBV9	TRBJ2-7	-	TRBD2	TGTGCCAGCAGCGCACGACAGGCTACCGGGACTAGGATGGACGAGCAGTACTTC	CASSARQATGTRMDEQYF
TRBV30	TRBJ2-1	many	TRBD2	TGTGCCTGGAGTACGACTAGCGCTGAGCAGTTCTTC	CAWSTTSAEQFF
TRBV5-1	TRBJ2-2	-	TRBD2	TGCGCCAGCAGACCGGGACTAGCGGACTTCGCGAACACCGGGGAGCTGTTTTTT	CASRPGLADFANTGELFF
TRBV18	TRBJ2-7	few	TRBD1	TGTGCCAGCTCACCACGGAGTACAGGGGGCGGGTACGAGCAGTACTTC	CASSPRSTGGGYEQYF
TRBV27	TRBJ2-6	many	-	TGTGCCAGCCGTCAGGTAGCTGGGGCCAACGTCCTGACTTTC	CASRQVAGANVLTF
TRBV30	TRBJ2-7	few	-	TGTGCCTGGACAGGGGACCACTACGAGCAGTACTTC	CAWTGDHYEQYF
TRBV19	TRBJ1-1	-	-	TGTGCCAGTAGTTCCCCGTCAGGCTTCATGAACACTGAAGCTTTCTTT	CASSSPSGFMNTEAFF
TRBV28	TRBJ2-7	-	TRBD1	TGTGCCAGCGGACGACGACAGGGATATGGGGAGCAGTACTTC	CASGRRQGYGEQYF
TRBV10-3	TRBJ2-7	many	TRBD1	TGTGCCATCAGTGCTACAGGGGGCGCTTCGTCCGAGCAGTACTTC	CAISATGGASSEQYF
TRBV28	TRBJ1-1	many	-	TGTGCCAGCAGTCCCCGACACTTCATGAACACTGAAGCTTTCTTT	CASSPRHFMNTEAFF
TRBV30	TRBJ2-7	many	TRBD2	TGTGCCTGGAGTGTGGTTAGCGGGGTGCAGTACTTC	CAWSVVSGVQYF
TRBV12-3/TRBV12-4	TRBJ2-1	many	-	TGTGCCAGCAGTTTAAGAGAAGGGGCCTACAATGAGCAGTTCTTC	CASSLREGAYNEQFF